What follows describes a single TCR beta chain. Its specific antigen is unknown. Nothing much larger sits one base from this clone, and base qualities are not available. The protocol used for the library was the immunoSEQ multiplex PCR assay. The table was pulled from immuneACCESS by TCRdb, which kept in-frame rearrangements only. Such tables lose some clones; where checked, under half of the loss comes from unresolved V genes, and the rest has no known cause. This sample holds roughly 95,000 clones; just over 85% were observed only once. Approximately 14% of the sample rests with the top ten. The sample comes from a study of control samples from healthy donors and cancer patients (dated by TCRdb to the early 2020s). The CDR3 holds 14 amino acids from the cysteine to the phenylalanine. The read is trimmed to its CDR3 DNA, 42 bases read in frame from base 1. The V and J ends are trimmed by 3 bases and 3 bases, leaving 11 bases between them. Per the germline V gene (reference sequence), LNHDA is the CDR1 and SQIVND is the CDR2.

The specimen sequenced was blood. Rearrangement joined TRBV19 to TRBJ1-1, with TRBD1 perhaps the D gene, on 5 matching bases. The sequence was collected from a man aged 25 to 40 in good health. The DNA reads TGTGCCAGTAGTATGGGGCAGGGATACACTGAAGCTTTCTTT. It specifies CASSMGQGYTEAFF.